The TCR beta chain under discussion was sequenced for a study of blood T cell repertoires in COVID-19. For the study at large: PBMCs, B-cell-depleted T cells, or T cells provided the cDNA or gDNA that made up the material.

V gave up 1 base and J gave up 2 bases, with 16 bases separating them. The CDR3 covers 17 residues. Germline lookup yields CDR1 SGHDT and CDR2 YYEEEE. Repertoires were generated with immunoSEQ multiplex PCR, while TCRdb's copy carries only in-frame clones and drops some. The table records 50,000 or so clones, approximately 83% of them present only once. This sequence was found in a man aged 65-85 years with acute or convalescent COVID-19. The chain is built from TRBV5-6 and TRBJ2-1; tentatively, D is TRBD2 (6 bases). Sample: peripheral blood. The CDR3 is CASSLWARGRPYNEQFF. DNA for the CDR3: TGTGCCAGCAGCTTGTGGGCGCGGGGACGGCCCTACAATGAGCAGTTCTTC.